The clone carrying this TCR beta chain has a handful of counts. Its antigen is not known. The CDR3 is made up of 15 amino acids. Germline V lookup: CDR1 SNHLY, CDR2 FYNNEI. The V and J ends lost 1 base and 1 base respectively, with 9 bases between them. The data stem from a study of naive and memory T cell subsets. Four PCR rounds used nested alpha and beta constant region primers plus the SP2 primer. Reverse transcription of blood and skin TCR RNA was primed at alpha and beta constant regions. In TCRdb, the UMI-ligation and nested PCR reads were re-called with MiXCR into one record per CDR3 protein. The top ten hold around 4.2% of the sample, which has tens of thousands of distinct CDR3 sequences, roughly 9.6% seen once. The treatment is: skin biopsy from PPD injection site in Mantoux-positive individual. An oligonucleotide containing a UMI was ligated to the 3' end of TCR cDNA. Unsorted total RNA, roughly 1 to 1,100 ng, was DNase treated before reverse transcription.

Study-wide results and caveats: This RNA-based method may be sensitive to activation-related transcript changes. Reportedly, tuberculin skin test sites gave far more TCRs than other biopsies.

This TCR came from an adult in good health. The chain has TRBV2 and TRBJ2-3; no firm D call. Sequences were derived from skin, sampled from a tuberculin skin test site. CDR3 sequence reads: CASSEVLRGTDTQYF. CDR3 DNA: TGTGCCAGCAGTGAAGTTTTACGGGGCACAGATACGCAGTATTTT.